The rows below give T cell receptor beta chains drawn from one sample of a study of blood T cell repertoires in COVID-19. Sequencing was performed with immunoSEQ multiplex PCR; in TCRdb, only in-frame clones are kept and a portion is missing. The sample includes around 160,000 clones, roughly 89% of them seen just once. The source material was PBMCs or T cells enriched from blood (not recorded which). The receptors come from a woman aged 45 to 65 who had been exposed to COVID-19. Both conserved end residues are part of each CDR3. D genes are given only for firm matches. Clone sizes are given selectively: once, few, many, or a class where the clone is expanded.

j_gene | v_gene | abundance | d_gene | CDR3aa | CDR3nt
TRBJ2-5 | TRBV5-6 | once | TRBD1 | CASSLNRGIRETQYF | TGTGCCAGCAGCTTGAACAGGGGGATCCGGGAGACCCAGTACTTC
TRBJ1-3 | TRBV3-1/TRBV3-2 | once | NA | CASSQWGPGNTIYF | TGTGCCAGCAGCCAGTGGGGGCCTGGAAACACCATATATTTT
TRBJ2-2 | TRBV5-6 | NA | TRBD1 | CASSFTGVGTGELFF | TGTGCCAGCAGCTTCACAGGGGTGGGGACCGGGGAGCTGTTTTTT
TRBJ1-2 | TRBV29-1 | NA | NA | CSVLRDFNYGYTF | TGCAGCGTTCTCCGGGACTTTAACTATGGCTACACCTTC
TRBJ2-6 | TRBV19 | medium-sized | TRBD1 | CASTYQGQGSPGANVLTF | TGTGCCAGTACTTACCAGGGACAGGGTTCCCCTGGGGCCAACGTCCTGACTTTC
TRBJ1-2 | TRBV7-3 | NA | NA | CASSFTGYGYTF | TGTGCCAGCAGCTTTACAGGGTACGGCTACACCTTC
TRBJ1-1 | TRBV4-2 | NA | NA | CASSQDAGNPEAFF | TGTGCCAGCAGCCAAGATGCGGGGAACCCTGAAGCTTTCTTT
TRBJ2-3 | TRBV5-1 | NA | TRBD2 | CASSRSGSSADTQYF | TGCGCCAGCAGCAGGAGCGGGAGTAGTGCAGATACGCAGTATTTT
TRBJ1-3 | TRBV5-6 | few | TRBD1 | CASSLDRGPSGNTIYF | TGTGCCAGCAGCTTAGACAGGGGGCCGTCTGGAAACACCATATATTTT
TRBJ2-5 | TRBV7-8 | NA | NA | CASSPKPQETQYF | TGTGCCAGCAGCCCCAAGCCCCAAGAGACCCAGTACTTC
TRBJ1-5 | TRBV10-3 | NA | TRBD1 | CAISESSGTGPQWPQHF | TGTGCCATCAGTGAGAGTTCCGGGACAGGGCCTCAGTGGCCCCAGCATTTT
TRBJ1-2 | TRBV5-8 | NA | NA | CASSPGEVSAYGYTF | TGTGCCAGCAGCCCTGGTGAGGTCTCGGCTTATGGCTACACCTTC
TRBJ1-2 | TRBV12-3/TRBV12-4 | NA | TRBD1 | CASSLRQGGSYTF | TGTGCCAGCAGTTTAAGACAGGGGGGGAGCTACACCTTC
TRBJ2-1 | TRBV6-5 | NA | TRBD2 | CASSSGRTNEQFF | TGTGCCAGCAGCAGCGGGAGGACCAATGAGCAGTTCTTC
TRBJ2-1 | TRBV3-1/TRBV3-2 | NA | NA | CASSQVASSDEQFF | TGTGCCAGCAGCCAGGTGGCTAGCTCCGATGAGCAGTTCTTC
TRBJ1-1 | TRBV7-8 | NA | NA | CASSRAVTEAFF | TGTGCCAGCAGCCGGGCGGTCACTGAAGCTTTCTTT
TRBJ2-3 | TRBV5-4 | NA | TRBD2 | CASSSPSGGGFSTQYF | TGTGCCAGCAGCTCCCCTAGCGGGGGGGGCTTTAGTACGCAGTATTTT
TRBJ1-5 | TRBV6-5 | few | NA | CASSYEPQGPQHF | TGTGCCAGCAGTTACGAGCCCCAGGGGCCCCAGCATTTT
TRBJ1-6 | TRBV3-1/TRBV3-2 | NA | TRBD1 | CASSEQGRLFHSPLHF | TGTGCCAGCAGTGAACAGGGGCGTTTATTTCATTCACCCCTCCACTTT
TRBJ1-1 | TRBV9 | NA | NA | CASSVDSGRAMNTEAFF | TGTGCCAGCAGCGTAGACTCGGGCAGGGCCATGAACACTGAAGCTTTCTTT
TRBJ1-5 | TRBV7-2 | NA | TRBD1 | CASSSDRGSAIEQPQHF | TGTGCCAGCAGCTCAGACAGGGGCTCTGCCATTGAGCAGCCCCAGCATTTT
TRBJ2-5 | TRBV5-6 | NA | NA | CASSLRGGSKRKETQYF | TGTGCCAGCAGCTTGCGAGGGGGTTCAAAGAGGAAAGAGACCCAGTACTTC
TRBJ1-2 | TRBV9 | NA | NA | CASTPNGLNYGYTF | TGTGCCAGCACCCCCAATGGGCTAAACTATGGCTACACCTTC
TRBJ1-2 | TRBV7-9 | NA | TRBD1 | CASSFTGQADVDGYTF | TGTGCCAGCAGCTTTACAGGACAGGCCGATGTTGATGGCTACACCTTC
TRBJ1-3 | TRBV7-3 | NA | TRBD1 | CASSATGVPGNTIYF | TGTGCCAGCAGCGCAACAGGGGTCCCTGGAAACACCATATATTTT
TRBJ2-3 | TRBV5-1 | NA | NA | CASTRGDTQYF | TGCGCCAGCACTAGGGGAGATACGCAGTATTTT
TRBJ1-2 | TRBV5-6 | NA | NA | CASSLGLGQSYGYTF | TGTGCCAGCAGCTTGGGTTTGGGGCAGTCCTATGGCTACACCTTC
TRBJ1-2 | TRBV29-1 | NA | TRBD1 | CSVHDRAGTSYTF | TGCAGCGTTCATGACAGGGCTGGGACCAGCTACACCTTC
TRBJ2-1 | TRBV7-9 | NA | TRBD1 | CASSYRDSLYNEQFF | TGTGCCAGCAGCTACCGGGACAGCCTTTACAATGAGCAGTTCTTC
TRBJ2-3 | TRBV27 | NA | TRBD1 | CASSADRGATDTQYF | TGTGCCAGCAGTGCCGACAGGGGAGCAACAGATACGCAGTATTTT
TRBJ2-3 | TRBV10-1 | NA | NA | CASTPPVGGASTDTQYF | TGCGCCAGCACCCCTCCTGTGGGGGGGGCCAGCACAGATACGCAGTATTTT
TRBJ2-2 | TRBV2 | once | TRBD1 | CARKGGQGDTGELFF | TGTGCCCGAAAGGGAGGACAGGGGGACACCGGGGAGCTGTTTTTT
TRBJ2-4 | TRBV27 | NA | NA | CASRAGGEDIQYF | TGTGCCAGCAGAGCCGGAGGGGAGGACATTCAGTACTTC
TRBJ2-2 | TRBV29-1 | NA | NA | CSVPVDITGELFF | TGCAGCGTTCCGGTCGATATCACCGGGGAGCTGTTTTTT
TRBJ1-5 | TRBV9 | NA | NA | CASSVVTDRCNQPQHF | TGTGCCAGCAGCGTAGTGACAGATAGGTGCAATCAGCCCCAGCATTTT
TRBJ1-3 | TRBV2 | few | TRBD1 | CASRWTGVSGNTIYF | TGTGCCAGCCGATGGACAGGGGTCTCTGGAAACACCATATATTTT
TRBJ1-5 | TRBV30 | NA | NA | CAWSQRVSNQPQHF | TGTGCCTGGAGTCAGAGGGTCAGCAATCAGCCCCAGCATTTT
TRBJ1-1 | TRBV14 | NA | NA | CASSQRAGTEAFF | TGTGCCAGCAGCCAACGAGCGGGCACTGAAGCTTTCTTT
TRBJ2-2 | TRBV21-1 | NA | NA | CASSKSCGWTRTGDPNTGELFF | TGTGCCAGCAGCAAAAGCTGCGGGTGGACTAGAACGGGAGACCCGAACACCGGGGAGCTGTTTTTT
TRBJ2-7 | TRBV7-6 | NA | TRBD2 | CASSLGPGLGFDEQYF | TGTGCCAGCAGCTTAGGACCGGGACTAGGTTTCGACGAGCAGTACTTC
TRBJ2-3 | TRBV6-2/TRBV6-3 | NA | TRBD2 | CASSYRGIAGGKDTQYF | TGTGCCAGCAGTTATCGCGGTATAGCGGGGGGGAAAGATACGCAGTATTTT
TRBJ2-5 | TRBV14 | NA | NA | CASARGAQETQYF | TGTGCCAGCGCGCGGGGAGCCCAAGAGACCCAGTACTTC
TRBJ1-2 | TRBV5-4 | NA | TRBD1 | CASSLEGQVYGYTF | TGTGCCAGCAGCTTGGAGGGACAGGTTTACGGCTACACCTTC
TRBJ2-3 | TRBV11-2 | NA | NA | CASSLDGAGTDTQYF | TGTGCCAGCAGCTTAGATGGGGCTGGGACAGATACGCAGTATTTT
TRBJ1-3 | TRBV6-1 | NA | NA | CASSESWGYSGNTIYF | TGTGCCAGCAGTGAATCGTGGGGCTACTCTGGAAACACCATATATTTT
TRBJ2-7 | TRBV9 | few | NA | CASSVGYRGGYEQYF | TGTGCCAGCAGCGTGGGGTACAGGGGGGGCTACGAGCAGTACTTC
TRBJ2-1 | TRBV19 | NA | NA | CASSMRWGVTEQFF | TGTGCCAGTAGTATGAGGTGGGGAGTCACCGAGCAGTTCTTC
TRBJ2-7 | TRBV18 | NA | TRBD2 | CASSPRTSGSGPYEQYF | TGTGCCAGCTCACCCAGGACTAGCGGATCGGGCCCCTACGAGCAGTACTTC
TRBJ2-1 | TRBV4-1 | NA | NA | CASSQPTYNEQFF | TGCGCCAGCAGCCAACCGACTTACAATGAGCAGTTCTTC
TRBJ2-7 | TRBV11-1 | NA | NA | CASSLGRAAYEQYF | TGTGCCAGCAGCTTGGGCAGGGCCGCCTACGAGCAGTACTTC
TRBJ2-1 | TRBV11-2 | NA | NA | CASSSQRVPLNEQFF | TGTGCCAGCAGCTCCCAGCGGGTCCCACTCAATGAGCAGTTCTTC
TRBJ2-1 | TRBV11-2 | once | NA | CASSPGTPRSYNEQFF | TGTGCCAGCAGCCCCGGGACTCCGCGCTCCTACAATGAGCAGTTCTTC
TRBJ2-7 | TRBV4-3 | NA | TRBD2 | CASSRTSDSYEQYF | TGCGCCAGCAGCCGAACTAGCGACTCCTACGAGCAGTACTTC
TRBJ1-4 | TRBV7-9 | NA | NA | CASTKGLSTNEKLFF | TGTGCCAGCACTAAAGGACTTTCAACTAATGAAAAACTGTTTTTT
TRBJ2-5 | TRBV2 | NA | NA | CASSEVGPAPQETQYF | TGTGCCAGCAGTGAAGTGGGGCCAGCCCCCCAGGAGACCCAGTACTTC
TRBJ2-5 | TRBV5-1 | NA | TRBD2 | CASSLIRGSGQETQYF | TGCGCCAGCAGCTTGATTAGGGGTAGCGGGCAAGAGACCCAGTACTTC
TRBJ1-4 | TRBV15 | NA | TRBD1 | CATRGTEPNEKLFF | TGTGCCACCAGGGGGACAGAGCCTAATGAAAAACTGTTTTTT
TRBJ1-3 | TRBV19 | few | NA | CATYGGFGNTIYF | TGTGCCACCTATGGGGGGTTTGGAAACACCATATATTTT
TRBJ2-1 | TRBV7-9 | NA | NA | CAGTLRGALRFF | TGTGCCGGAACGCTAAGGGGTGCATTGCGGTTCTTC
TRBJ1-5 | TRBV6-6 | NA | NA | CASSSSQPQHF | TGTGCCAGCAGTTCTTCTCAGCCCCAGCATTTT